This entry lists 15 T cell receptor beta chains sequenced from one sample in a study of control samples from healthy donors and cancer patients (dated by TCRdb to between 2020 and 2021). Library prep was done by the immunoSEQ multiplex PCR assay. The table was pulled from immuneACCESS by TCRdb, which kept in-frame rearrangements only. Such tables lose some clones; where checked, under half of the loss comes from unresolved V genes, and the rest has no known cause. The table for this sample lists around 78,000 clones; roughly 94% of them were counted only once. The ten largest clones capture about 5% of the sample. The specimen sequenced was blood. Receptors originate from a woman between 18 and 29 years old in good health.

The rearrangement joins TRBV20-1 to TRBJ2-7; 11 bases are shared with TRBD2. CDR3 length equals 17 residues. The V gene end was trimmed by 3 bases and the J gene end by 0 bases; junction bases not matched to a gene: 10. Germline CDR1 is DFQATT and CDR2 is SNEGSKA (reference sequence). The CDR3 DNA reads TGCAGTGCTAGTTCCCTTTCTAGCGGGAGGCTCTCCTACGAGCAGTACTTC. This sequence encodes CSASSLSSGRLSYEQYF.

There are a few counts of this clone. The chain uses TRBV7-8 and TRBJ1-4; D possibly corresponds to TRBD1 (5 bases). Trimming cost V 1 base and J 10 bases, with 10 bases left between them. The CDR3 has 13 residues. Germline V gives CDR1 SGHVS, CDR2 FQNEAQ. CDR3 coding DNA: TGTGCCAGCAGCTTAGGGCCCCAGGGAAAACTGTTTTTT. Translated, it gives CASSLGPQGKLFF.

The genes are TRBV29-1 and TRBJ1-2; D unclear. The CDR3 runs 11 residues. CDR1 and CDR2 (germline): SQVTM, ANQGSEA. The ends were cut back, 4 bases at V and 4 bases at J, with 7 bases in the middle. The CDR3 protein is CSVGDFYGYTF. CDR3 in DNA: TGCAGCGTTGGAGATTTCTATGGCTACACCTTC.

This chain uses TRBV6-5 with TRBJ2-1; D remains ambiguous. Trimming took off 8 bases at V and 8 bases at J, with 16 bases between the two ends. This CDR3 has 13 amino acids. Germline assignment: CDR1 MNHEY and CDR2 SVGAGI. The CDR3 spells CASYLYTGDEQFF. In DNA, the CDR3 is TGTGCCAGCTACTTATATACTGGGGATGAGCAGTTCTTC.

Here the CDR3 DNA reads TGTGCCAGCAGCGTTCGGGAGGGCCTTTTTGAGCAGTTCTTC. Translating it yields CASSVREGLFEQFF. The J gene is TRBJ2-1, the V gene TRBV5-6; 8 bases are a match to TRBD2. Germline V gene sequence: CDR1 SGHDT, CDR2 YYEEEE. The CDR3 contains 14 residues. Trimming cost V 4 bases and J 9 bases; bases outside gene matches: 9. Filled out from reference TRBV5-6 and TRBJ2-1, the complete variable domain reads DAGVTQSPTHLIKTRGQQVTLRCSPKSGHDTVSWYQQALGQGPQFIFQYYEEEERQRGNFPDRFSGHQFPNYSSELNVNALLLGDSALYLCASSVREGLFEQFFGPGTRLTVL.

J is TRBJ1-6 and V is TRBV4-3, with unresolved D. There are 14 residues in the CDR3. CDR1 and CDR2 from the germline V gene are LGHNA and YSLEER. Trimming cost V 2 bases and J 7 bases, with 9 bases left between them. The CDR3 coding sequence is TGCGCCAGCAGCCAACGGACGGAGAATTCACCCCTCCACTTT. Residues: CASSQRTENSPLHF.

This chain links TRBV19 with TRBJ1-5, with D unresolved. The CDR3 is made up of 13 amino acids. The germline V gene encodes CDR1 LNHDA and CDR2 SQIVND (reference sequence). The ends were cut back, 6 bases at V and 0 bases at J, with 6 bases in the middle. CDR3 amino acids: CASRLYSNQPQHF. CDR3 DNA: TGTGCCAGTAGACTTTATAGCAATCAGCCCCAGCATTTT.

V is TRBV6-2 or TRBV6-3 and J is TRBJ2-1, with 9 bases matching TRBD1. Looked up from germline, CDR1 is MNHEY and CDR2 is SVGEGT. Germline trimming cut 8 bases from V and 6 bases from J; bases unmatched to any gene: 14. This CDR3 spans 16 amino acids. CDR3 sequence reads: CASGYSGTGYANEQFF. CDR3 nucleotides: TGTGCCAGCGGATACTCCGGGACAGGGTATGCCAATGAGCAGTTCTTC.

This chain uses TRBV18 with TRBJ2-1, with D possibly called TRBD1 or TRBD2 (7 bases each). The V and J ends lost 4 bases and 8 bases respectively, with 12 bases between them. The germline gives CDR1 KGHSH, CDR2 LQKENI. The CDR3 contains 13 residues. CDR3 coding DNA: TGTGCCAGCTCACGACAGGGAGGGGATGAGCAGTTCTTC. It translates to CASSRQGGDEQFF.

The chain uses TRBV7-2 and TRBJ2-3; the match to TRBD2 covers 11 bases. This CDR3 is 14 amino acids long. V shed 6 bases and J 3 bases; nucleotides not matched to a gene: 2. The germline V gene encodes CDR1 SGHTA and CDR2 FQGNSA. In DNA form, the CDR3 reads TGTGCCAGCAGGCCTAGCGGGGGGACAGATACGCAGTATTTT. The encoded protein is CASRPSGGTDTQYF.

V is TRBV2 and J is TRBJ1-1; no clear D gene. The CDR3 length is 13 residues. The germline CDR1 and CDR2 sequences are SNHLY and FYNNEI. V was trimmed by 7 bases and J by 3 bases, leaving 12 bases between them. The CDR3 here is CASTLTTHTEAFF. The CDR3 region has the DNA TGTGCCAGCACCTTGACAACTCACACTGAAGCTTTCTTT.

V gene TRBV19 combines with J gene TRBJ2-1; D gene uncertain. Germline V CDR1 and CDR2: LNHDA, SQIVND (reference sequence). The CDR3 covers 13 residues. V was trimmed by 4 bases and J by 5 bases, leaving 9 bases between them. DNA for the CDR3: TGTGCCAGTAGTAGTATAGGAGACAATGAGCAGTTCTTC. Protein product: CASSSIGDNEQFF.

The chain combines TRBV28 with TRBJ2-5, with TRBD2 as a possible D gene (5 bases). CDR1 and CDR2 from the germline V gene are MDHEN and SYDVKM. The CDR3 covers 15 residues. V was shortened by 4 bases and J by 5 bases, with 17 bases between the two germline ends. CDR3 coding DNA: TGTGCCAGCAGTTCAACGCTCACTAGTATGGAGACCCAGTACTTC. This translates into CASSSTLTSMETQYF.

In nucleotides, the CDR3 is TGTGCCACCAGCTCATGGGACAGGGAGAACAATGAGCAGTTCTTC. Amino acid sequence: CATSSWDRENNEQFF. The chain recombines TRBV24-1 with TRBJ2-1; TRBD1 aligns across 9 bases. The CDR3 spans 15 residues. CDR1 KGHDR and CDR2 SFDVKD come from the germline V gene. After removal of 7 bases from V and 5 bases from J, the junction contained 8 bases not matched to a gene.

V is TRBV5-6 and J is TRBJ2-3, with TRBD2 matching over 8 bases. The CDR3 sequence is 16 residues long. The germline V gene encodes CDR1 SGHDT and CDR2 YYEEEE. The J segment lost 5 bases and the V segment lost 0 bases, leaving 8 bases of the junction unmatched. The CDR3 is CASSLDAGRAVDTQYF. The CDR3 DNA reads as TGTGCCAGCAGCTTGGATGCCGGGAGGGCCGTAGATACGCAGTATTTT.